The next 26 T cell receptor beta chains were all read from a single sample in a study of cytomegalovirus exposure and HLA in healthy donors. Amplification used 60 Vbeta primers and 13 Jbeta primers. Sequencing was performed with immunoSEQ multiplex PCR; in TCRdb, only in-frame clones are kept and a portion is missing. The sample carries about 130,000 clones, 65% to 80% recorded once. Sequenced material: PBMCs. The origin of the receptors is a human donor in good health.

The chain has TRBV6-1 and TRBJ2-3; the D gene is possibly TRBD1 (5 bases). Trimming pared 7 bases from V and 5 bases from J, leaving 13 bases between. CDR1 and CDR2 (germline): MNHNS, SASEGT. The CDR3 sequence is 13 residues long. CDR3 loop: CASTNLQGDTQYF. The CDR3 nucleotides read TGTGCCAGCACCAATCTGCAGGGAGATACGCAGTATTTT.

The chain is built from TRBV5-1 and TRBJ2-7, with a tentative D call TRBD1 (5 bases). The length of the CDR3 is 13 residues. Germline values: CDR1 SGHRS, CDR2 YFSETQ. V lost 4 bases and J lost 7, with 15 bases in between. In nucleotides, the CDR3 is TGCGCCAGCAGCACCTCTCAGGGTCTAGAGCAGTACTTC. This codes for CASSTSQGLEQYF.

This clone occurred a few times. The chain couples TRBV5-1 to TRBJ2-5; TRBD2 is a possible D gene (6 bases). The ends were cut back, 3 bases at V and 5 bases at J, with 14 bases in the middle. Per germline, CDR1 SGHRS and CDR2 YFSETQ. CDR3 length equals 14 residues. The CDR3 region has the DNA TGCGCCAGCAGCTCCGGTGAAGGAGGGGAGACCCAGTACTTC. This gives the protein CASSSGEGGETQYF. Looking up the rest from reference TRBV5-1 and TRBJ2-5 gives the full variable domain: KAGVTQTPRYLIKTRGQQVTLSCSPISGHRSVSWYQQTPGQGLQFLFEYFSETQRNKGNFPGRFSGRQFSNSRSEMNVSTLELGDSALYLCASSSGEGGETQYFGPGTRLLVL.

This chain connects TRBV11-2 to TRBJ1-2, with a weak D call TRBD1 (5 bases). Germline V gene data show CDR1 as SGHAT and CDR2 as FQNNGV. The CDR3 runs to 14 residues. Trimming left V 5 bases short and J 3 bases short, with 13 bases between. Here the CDR3 reads CASSPRRDDYGYTF. The DNA for the CDR3 is TGTGCCAGCAGCCCGCGGAGGGACGACTATGGCTACACCTTC.

The chain links TRBV28 to TRBJ1-5, with 8 bases fitting TRBD1. Germline CDR1 and CDR2: MDHEN and SYDVKM. The CDR3 has 17 amino acids. Trimming cost V 5 bases and J 2 bases; bases outside gene matches: 11. The CDR3 nucleotides read TGTGCCAGCAGTCCGTTCTTTGGACAGGGTGGCAATCAGCCCCAGCATTTT. Translated, it gives CASSPFFGQGGNQPQHF.

This chain joins TRBV7-2 and TRBJ2-7, with unresolved D. In germline, CDR1 is SGHTA, CDR2 FQGNSA. The CDR3 spans 11 residues. Trimming removed 1 base from V and 4 bases from J, with 2 bases in between. DNA for the CDR3: TGTGCCAGCAGCTTAGTATACGAGCAGTACTTC. Its protein product is CASSLVYEQYF.

A note on this clone: The sample has other DNA sequences that encode this CDR3 too. The genes are TRBV5-1 and TRBJ2-7; 11 nucleotides line up with TRBD2. CDR1 is SGHRS and CDR2 is YFSETQ in the germline V gene. After removal of 2 bases from V and 0 bases from J, the junction contained 4 bases not matched to a gene. The CDR3 runs to 16 residues. Written as DNA, the CDR3 is TGCGCCAGCAGCTTTACTAGCGGGAGCAGCTCCTACGAGCAGTACTTC. The encoded protein is CASSFTSGSSSYEQYF. Together with reference TRBV5-1 and TRBJ2-7, the CDR3 gives the full variable domain: KAGVTQTPRYLIKTRGQQVTLSCSPISGHRSVSWYQQTPGQGLQFLFEYFSETQRNKGNFPGRFSGRQFSNSRSEMNVSTLELGDSALYLCASSFTSGSSSYEQYFGPGTRLTVT.

This sequence joins TRBV5-1 and TRBJ2-3; TRBD2 is a possible D gene (6 bases). This CDR3 spans 17 amino acids. Germline V gives CDR1 SGHRS, CDR2 YFSETQ. Trimming removed 4 bases from V and 0 bases from J, with 18 bases in between. Written as DNA, the CDR3 is TGCGCCAGCAGCAGGGAGTCAAGGACTACTAGCACAGATACGCAGTATTTT. This gives the protein CASSRESRTTSTDTQYF.

This sequence joins TRBV7-3 and TRBJ2-3, with TRBD2 identical over 11 bases. The junction had 5 bases not matched to a gene; V was cut back by 4 bases and J by 8 bases. Germline CDR1 is SGHTA and CDR2 is FQGTGA. The CDR3 has 14 residues. The CDR3 spells CASSSLGLAGTQYF. The DNA of the CDR3 is TGTGCCAGCAGCTCCCTCGGACTAGCGGGTACGCAGTATTTT.

The genes are TRBV19 and TRBJ1-5; TRBD1 matches at 7 bases. Germline CDR1 reads LNHDA; CDR2 reads SQIVND (reference sequence). The CDR3 has 13 amino acids. The V gene end was trimmed by 3 bases and the J gene end by 5 bases; junction bases not matched to a gene: 1. CDR3 residues: CASSIQGDQPQHF. Written as DNA, the CDR3 is TGTGCCAGTAGTATCCAGGGGGATCAGCCCCAGCATTTT.

The chain couples TRBV5-1 to TRBJ2-7, with TRBD1 matching over 9 bases. V trimming: 0 bases; J trimming: 5 bases; junction bases outside the gene matches: 12. This CDR3 is 17 amino acids long. The V gene's germline CDR1 is SGHRS and CDR2 YFSETQ. The chain's CDR3 is CASSLEGTTGGLNEQYF. As DNA, the CDR3 is TGCGCCAGCAGCTTGGAGGGGACGACAGGGGGTTTGAACGAGCAGTACTTC. The full variable domain, in which reference TRBV5-1 and TRBJ2-7 provide the parts outside the CDR3, is KAGVTQTPRYLIKTRGQQVTLSCSPISGHRSVSWYQQTPGQGLQFLFEYFSETQRNKGNFPGRFSGRQFSNSRSEMNVSTLELGDSALYLCASSLEGTTGGLNEQYFGPGTRLTVT.

This sequence joins TRBV11-2 and TRBJ2-7; weak D call: TRBD2 (5 bases). Germline CDR1 SGHAT, CDR2 FQNNGV. Trimming took 7 bases from V and 2 from J, leaving 12 bases between them. The CDR3 has 13 residues. The CDR3 DNA follows: TGTGCCAGCACCACGGACTTCCCCTACGAGCAGTACTTC. It is translated as CASTTDFPYEQYF. The complete variable domain, with remaining parts taken from reference TRBV11-2 and TRBJ2-7, reads EAGVAQSPRYKIIEKRQSVAFWCNPISGHATLYWYQQILGQGPKLLIQFQNNGVVDDSQLPKDRFSAERLKGVDSTLKIQPAKLEDSAVYLCASTTDFPYEQYFGPGTRLTVT.

J is TRBJ2-1 and V is TRBV19; D is perhaps TRBD1 (6 bases). V was clipped by 5 bases and J by 4 bases, with 12 bases between them. CDR1 is LNHDA, CDR2 SQIVND, per germline (reference sequence). The CDR3 has 14 residues. CDR3 in amino acids: CASSHGQLYNEQFF. The DNA for the CDR3 is TGTGCCAGTAGTCATGGACAGCTATACAATGAGCAGTTCTTC. The entire variable domain, with the rest obtained from reference TRBV19 and TRBJ2-1, is as follows: DGGITQSPKYLFRKEGQNVTLSCEQNLNHDAMYWYRQDPGQGLRLIYYSQIVNDFQKGDIAEGYSVSREKKESFPLTVTSAQKNPTAFYLCASSHGQLYNEQFFGPGTRLTVL.

The chain couples TRBV5-1 to TRBJ2-2; D is unclear. The CDR3 is 14 residues long. V lost 1 base, J lost 2 bases, and 6 bases lay in between. The germline gives CDR1 SGHRS, CDR2 YFSETQ. DNA of the CDR3: TGCGCCAGCAGCTTGTTGGGCAACACCGGGGAGCTGTTTTTT. Translation: CASSLLGNTGELFF.

The CDR3 spells CASSIGGGYNEQFF. DNA of the CDR3: TGTGCCAGTAGTATCGGCGGGGGCTACAATGAGCAGTTCTTC. The V and J genes are TRBV19 and TRBJ2-1; 7 nucleotides match TRBD2. The CDR3 is 14 residues long. V shed 3 bases, J shed 3 bases, and the junction held 2 bases outside the gene matches. From germline, CDR1 is LNHDA and CDR2 SQIVND (reference sequence). Together with reference TRBV19 and TRBJ2-1, the CDR3 gives the full variable domain: DGGITQSPKYLFRKEGQNVTLSCEQNLNHDAMYWYRQDPGQGLRLIYYSQIVNDFQKGDIAEGYSVSREKKESFPLTVTSAQKNPTAFYLCASSIGGGYNEQFFGPGTRLTVL.

About this clone: The CDR3 end shows no conserved phenylalanine or tryptophan, and so a read error is likely. V gene TRBV5-1 combines with J gene TRBJ1-1, with 9 bases identical to TRBD1. Germline assignment: CDR1 SGHRS and CDR2 YFSETQ. Germline trimming cut 4 bases from V and 5 bases from J; bases unmatched to any gene: 9. The CDR3 is 15 residues long. DNA for the CDR3: TGCGCCAGCAGCCCGGAGACAGGGGGGAAGACTGAAGCTTTCTTG. This translates into CASSPETGGKTEAFL.

The chain links TRBV7-3 to TRBJ1-1; D not resolved. Between the trimmed V and J ends, which lost 5 bases and 1 base, there was a span of 11 bases. Germline V gene data show CDR1 as SGHTA and CDR2 as FQGTGA. CDR3 length: 14 amino acids. CDR3 nucleotides: TGTGCCAGCAGCCTCGGCGGAGAGAACACTGAAGCTTTCTTT. Translating it yields CASSLGGENTEAFF.

This clone occurred a few times. J is TRBJ2-3 and V is TRBV14; 12 bases fit TRBD2. V shed 0 bases, J shed 6 bases, and the junction held 7 bases outside the gene matches. Germline CDR1 SGHDN, CDR2 FVKESK. CDR3 size: 17 residues. CDR3 amino acids: CASSQETGLAGFDTQYF. In nucleotides, the CDR3 is TGTGCCAGCAGCCAAGAAACGGGACTAGCGGGCTTTGATACGCAGTATTTT.

V and J are TRBV15 and TRBJ1-2; 7 bases are shared with TRBD1. Germline V gene data show CDR1 as LNHNV and CDR2 as YYDKDF (reference sequence). Germline trimming cut 0 bases from V and 6 bases from J; bases unmatched to any gene: 7. The CDR3 has 15 residues. CDR3 sequence reads: CATSRDRTGADGYTF. The CDR3 bases are TGTGCCACCAGCAGAGATCGTACAGGGGCGGATGGCTACACCTTC.

The chain carries TRBV4-1 and TRBJ1-4, with 7 bases aligning to TRBD1. Trimming cost V 3 bases and J 8 bases; bases outside gene matches: 6. Germline V CDR1 and CDR2: MGHRA, YSYEKL. The CDR3 is made up of 14 amino acids. For the CDR3, the DNA is TGCGCCAGCAGCCACCGGACAGGAGGGGAAAAACTGTTTTTT. Protein: CASSHRTGGEKLFF.

With regard to this clone: This sample includes further DNA sequences coding for the same CDR3. V and J are TRBV18 and TRBJ2-1; possible D gene TRBD1, 6 bases. Germline V gives CDR1 KGHSH, CDR2 LQKENI. Trimming took 3 bases from V and 3 from J, leaving 9 bases between them. CDR3 length equals 14 residues. The CDR3 loop reads CASSPRDNYNEQFF. The CDR3 DNA sequence: TGTGCCAGCTCACCCCGGGACAACTACAATGAGCAGTTCTTC. The variable domain in full, with the rest retrieved from reference TRBV18 and TRBJ2-1, is NAGVMQNPRHLVRRRGQEARLRCSPMKGHSHVYWYRQLPEEGLKFMVYLQKENIIDESGMPKERFSAEFPKEGPSILRIQQVVRGDSAAYFCASSPRDNYNEQFFGPGTRLTVL.

Of note for this clone: Other DNA variants within this sample encode the same CDR3. V gene TRBV29-1 combines with J gene TRBJ2-1, with D possibly TRBD2 on 6 matching bases. Trimming pared 4 bases from V and 6 bases from J, leaving 13 bases between. Germline CDR1 SQVTM, CDR2 ANQGSEA. CDR3 length: 13 residues. CDR3 DNA sequence: TGCAGCGTTGCTGGGGGGATCCCCAATGAGCAGTTCTTC. Its translation is CSVAGGIPNEQFF.

The chain employs TRBV18 and TRBJ2-2; tentative D call: TRBD2 (6 bases). CDR3 length: 15 amino acids. Germline V CDR1 and CDR2: KGHSH, LQKENI. V gave up 3 bases and J gave up 4 bases, with 12 bases separating them. The chain's CDR3 is CASSPRTTSTGELFF. The CDR3 bases are TGTGCCAGCTCACCCCGGACTACCAGCACCGGGGAGCTGTTTTTT.

The chain joins TRBV2 to TRBJ2-7; D is unresolved. The CDR3 sequence is 14 residues long. The V gene's germline CDR1 is SNHLY and CDR2 FYNNEI. The germline V and J ends were trimmed by 2 bases and 6 bases, with 14 bases remaining between them. CDR3 nucleotides: TGTGCCAGCAGTGAAAATCGGGTCTTGGTCGAGCAGTACTTC. This gives the protein CASSENRVLVEQYF.

The chain employs TRBV21-1 and TRBJ1-5; TRBD1 is taken as the D call from the table, unchecked against the DNA. TRBV21-1 is annotated as a pseudogene. The CDR3 is made up of 13 amino acids. CDR3 nucleotide sequence: TGTGCCAGCAGCTTGGCAGGGAATCAGCCCCAGCATTTT. Translation: CASSLAGNQPQHF.

This clone came up a few times. The genes are TRBV25-1 and TRBJ1-6, with a tentative D call TRBD1 (6 bases). Germline CDR1 and CDR2: MGHDK and SYGVNS. The CDR3 is 13 residues long. V lost 0 bases and J 18 bases, leaving 15 bases between the germline ends. As DNA, the CDR3 is TGTGCCAGCAGTGAATATAAAGGGACAATACACCACTTT. Translated: CASSEYKGTIHHF.